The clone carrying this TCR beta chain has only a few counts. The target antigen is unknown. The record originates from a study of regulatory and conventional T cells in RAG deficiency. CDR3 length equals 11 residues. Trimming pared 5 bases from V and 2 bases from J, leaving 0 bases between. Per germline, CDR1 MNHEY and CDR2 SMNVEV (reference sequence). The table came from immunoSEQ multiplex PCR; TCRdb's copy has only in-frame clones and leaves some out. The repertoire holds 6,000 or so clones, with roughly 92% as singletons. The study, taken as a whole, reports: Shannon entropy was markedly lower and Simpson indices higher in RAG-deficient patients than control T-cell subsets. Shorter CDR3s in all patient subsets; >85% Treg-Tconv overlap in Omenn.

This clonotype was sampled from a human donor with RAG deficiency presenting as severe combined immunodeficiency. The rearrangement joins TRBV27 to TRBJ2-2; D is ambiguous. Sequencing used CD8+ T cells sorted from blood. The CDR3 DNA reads TGTGCCAGCAGTAACACCGGGGAGCTGTTTTTT. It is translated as CASSNTGELFF.